This T cell receptor beta chain derives from a study of Ad26.COV2.S vaccination and SARS-CoV-2 variants. About the research overall: By the intramuscular route, Ad26.COV2.S was given once, or twice 56 days apart.

The trim removed 4 bases at V and 5 bases at J, leaving 4 bases unmatched. The CDR3 extends over 13 amino acids. CDR1 SGHRS and CDR2 YFSETQ come from the germline V gene. General study results and limits: CD8+ and CD4+ T cells specific for spike reportedly responded with substantial breadth after vaccination.

The treatment: approximately 18 received Ad26.COV2.S at low or high dose, single or two shots; a few received placebo; per-sample allocation not given. Samples came from day 63 after the first vaccine or placebo injection. Only in-frame clones appear in the TCRdb table, and some are missing; sequencing was by immunoSEQ multiplex PCR. Of approximately 410,000 clones in the sample, roughly 90% were seen once. On this clone itself: Its antigen remains unidentified.

The rearrangement uses TRBV5-1 and TRBJ1-1, with TRBD1 matching 8 bases. The source was peripheral blood, collected in a trial of Ad26.COV2.S vaccine versus placebo. The sequence derives from a person between 18 and 65 years old who received the Ad26.COV2.S COVID-19 vaccine or a placebo. CDR3 region: CASSTTGGTEAFF. CDR3 bases: TGCGCCAGCAGCACCACAGGGGGTACTGAAGCTTTCTTT.